Below, one T cell receptor beta chain is given with its context. The clone's antigen remains unknown. The CDR3 has 13 amino acids, counting the end cysteine and phenylalanine. There is no recorded DNA. In the germline V gene (reference sequence), CDR1 corresponds to SEHNR and CDR2 to FQNEAQ. The entry originates in a study of monozygotic twins with inflammatory bowel disease (dated by TCRdb to between 2018 and 2021). For context, the study as a whole: The full study comprised about 28 monozygotic twin pairs: nine German pairs (four IBD-concordant, five IBD-discordant) and 19 IBD-discordant Danish pairs. The search for disease-associated traits relied mainly on comparing IBD patients with their genetically identical healthy co-twins within discordant pairs. Each individual had, on average, about 151 000 unique TCRalpha sequences and 181 000 unique TCRbeta sequences available for analysis.

What the work shows at the level of the full study, not this receptor alone: The analysis was unable to tell apart different T cell subtypes. A decrease in TCRbeta repertoire diversity, as measured by inverse Simpson index, was observed in IBD patients compared with their healthy co-twins. Compared with healthy twins, IBD patients had fewer clonotypes in common with other individuals, a difference most pronounced in patients showing signs of disease activity. Repertoire similarity did not differ between concordant and discordant twins, which could be due to limited statistical power. No single strong signal or clonotype linked to IBD turned up in the results, so the idea that one exists was not supported. Because patients were on differing immunosuppressive treatments, the repertoires may have picked up extra background noise and inter-individual variability.

Library generation was performed with 5' RACE. Each TCR library was prepared from about 4,000 ng of total RNA. For each sample, cDNA synthesis was carried out in eight separate reactions using SMARTScribe reverse transcriptase. During cDNA synthesis, template switching introduced unique molecular identifiers that contained a 6-nucleotide sample barcode. TCRalpha and TCRbeta cDNA was amplified in two nested PCRs of roughly 16 and 10 cycles, and bead purification was carried out after each PCR. Before amplification, the cDNA was both treated with uracil DNA-glycosylase and purified with the QIAquick PCR purification kit. The second PCR added Illumina TruSeq-compatible adapters along with sample-specific barcodes. Library quality and concentration were assessed using TapeStation and Qubit, and approximately 5 ng of each library was pooled. Sequencing of the pooled libraries was done on an Illumina HiSeq2500 single-index Rapid Run using custom sequencing primers and 2 x 100 bp reads. Per the original workflow: PCR and sequencing errors were corrected by UMI-based consensus assembly using MiGEC version 1.2.6. MiXCR version 2.1.1 was used to carry out V(D)J alignment, clonotype assembly and CDR3 extraction. To normalise gene usage, clonotype sharing and MAIT/NKT TCR abundance, the top 1000, 10 000 and 20 000 clonotypes in each sample were analysed. Diversity was computed as the inverse Simpson index with the vegan R package after downsampling to 27 000 UMIs. Paired Mann-Whitney U tests on discordant twin pairs were used, with Benjamini-Hochberg multiple-testing correction. TCRdb reprocessed the reads, so every CDR3 protein sequence counts as one entry and DNA is not shown. The V and J calls, along with clone size, are taken from TCRdb and not from the paper's own processing. This sample's table contains 350,000 to 500,000 distinct CDR3 sequences. Around 2.4% of the sample is in the top ten clones.

A roughly 2.4 ml peripheral blood sample was drawn into PAXgene tubes per donor and stored at -80°C. Without T cell sorting, total RNA was isolated from whole blood using the PAXgene blood miRNA kit on an automated QIAcube. Peripheral blood from monozygotic twin pairs, either concordant or discordant for inflammatory bowel disease, underwent deep TCRalpha and TCRbeta repertoire profiling that used unique molecular barcoding. For every twin pair, smoking habits were documented, and each individual was categorised as a current, former or never smoker. Recombination joined TRBV7-9 with TRBJ1-1. Sequencing was done on a sample of blood. This clonotype originated in a human donor with ulcerative colitis or Crohn's disease, or a healthy co-twin of an affected twin (not recorded which). CDR3 region: CASSLAGTTEAFF.